The T cell receptor (beta chain) under discussion was sequenced for a study of T cell responses to AZD1222 COVID-19 vaccine. Overall study findings and caveats: Regions 160-218 and 743-854 held dominance among vaccine-associated CD4 TCRs, which spanned spike.

Here immunoSEQ multiplex PCR was the method, and the copy in TCRdb shows in-frame clones only, minus some. The repertoire holds about 14,000 clones, 84% seen once, with about two fifths in the top ten. Pooled samples include second doses given at about 4 or 12 weeks. The CDR3 has 13 residues. CDR1 is PRHDT, CDR2 FYEKMQ, per germline (reference sequence). V was cut by 5 bases and J by 6 bases, with 11 bases left in between. Worth noting for this clone: The antigen remains undetermined.

This clonotype was sampled from an adult who received the AZD1222 COVID-19 vaccine. The chain has TRBV13 and TRBJ1-5; D might be TRBD1 (5 bases). Here the sequenced sample was peripheral blood, taken 28 days after the second AZD1222 dose. CDR3 region: CASSPGTGQPQHF. CDR3 in DNA: TGTGCCAGCAGCCCGGGGACGGGTCAGCCCCAGCATTTT.